This record looks at one T cell receptor (beta chain) sequence and its context. Measured with immunoSEQ multiplex PCR; TCRdb has only the in-frame clones, and not every one. The data show 300,000 to 400,000 clones, less than 90% seen once. The data derive from a study of blood T cell repertoires in COVID-19. The CDR3 length is 14 residues. From germline, CDR1 is SGHKS and CDR2 YYEKEE (reference sequence). Unmatched junction bases numbered 6, after V lost 4 bases and J lost 7 bases. The chain employs TRBV5-5 and TRBJ2-1; the match to TRBD2 covers 9 bases. The specimen was PBMCs or T cells enriched from blood (not recorded which). The origin of this receptor is a young woman who had recovered from COVID-19. The CDR3 loop reads CASSPGLALNEQFF. The CDR3 region has the DNA TGTGCCAGCAGCCCGGGACTAGCTTTGAATGAGCAGTTCTTC.